Listed here are 20 T cell receptor beta chains from one sample, sequenced in a study of blood T cell repertoires in COVID-19. Measured with immunoSEQ multiplex PCR; TCRdb has only the in-frame clones, and not every one. The sample includes fewer than 700,000 clones, around nine tenths of them seen just once. Source material: peripheral blood. Receptors were obtained from a woman aged 45 to 65 with COVID-19, enrolled during active disease.

V and J are TRBV2 and TRBJ2-1; 9 positions agree with TRBD2. This CDR3 is 15 amino acids long. Trimming removed 4 bases from V and 7 bases from J; junction bases left unmatched: 8. Germline lookup yields CDR1 SNHLY and CDR2 FYNNEI. The CDR3 DNA reads as TGTGCCAGCAGTGGGATAGCGGGGGAGGGAAATGAGCAGTTCTTC. Translated: CASSGIAGEGNEQFF.

The V gene is TRBV19, the J gene TRBJ2-1, with 10 bases lining up with TRBD2. Germline V gives CDR1 LNHDA, CDR2 SQIVND (reference sequence). The CDR3 has 15 amino acids. V was clipped by 1 base and J by 10 bases; unmatched bases: 7. The CDR3 DNA follows: TGTGCCAGTAGTATAGCCAGCGGGGGGGCAGGGGAGCAGTTCTTC. Protein sequence: CASSIASGGAGEQFF.

Comment on this clone: The sample contains more than one DNA sequence encoding this CDR3. The rearrangement joins TRBV6-5 to TRBJ1-2; 7 bases fit TRBD1. CDR1 and CDR2 from the germline V gene are MNHEY and SVGAGI. With V trimmed by 6 bases and J by 4 bases, 5 bases remained unmatched. This CDR3 contains 13 residues. CDR3 amino acids: CASRTTGLYGYTF. CDR3 DNA sequence: TGTGCCAGCAGAACGACAGGGCTCTATGGCTACACCTTC.

The chain carries TRBV12-2 and TRBJ2-2; no DNA check was done on the table's D call, TRBD2. TRBV12-2 is recorded as a pseudogene. The CDR3 length is 20 residues. As DNA, the CDR3 is TGTGCAAGTCGCTTGGCCGGGACTAGCGGGGGGCGCGGCGGGGCCGGGGAGCTGTTTTTT. Translated, it gives CASRLAGTSGGRGGAGELFF.

This chain connects TRBV4-1 to TRBJ2-3, with 9 bases identical to TRBD2. Trimming removed 0 bases from V and 2 bases from J; junction bases left unmatched: 6. Germline V lookup: CDR1 MGHRA, CDR2 YSYEKL. The CDR3 runs 17 residues. As DNA, the CDR3 is TGCGCCAGCAGCCAAGAGAGCAGCGGGGGGTCCACAGATACGCAGTATTTT. It specifies CASSQESSGGSTDTQYF.

Concerning this clone: Other DNA sequences in this specimen translate into the identical CDR3. V gene TRBV3-1 (or the pseudogene TRBV3-2) combines with J gene TRBJ1-1; D remains unclear. Germline CDR1 and CDR2: LGHDT and YNNKEL (reference sequence). The V gene lost 0 bases and the J gene lost 1 base, with 6 bases spanning the gap. The CDR3 covers 14 residues. The CDR3 sequence: CASSQESGNTEAFF. CDR3 bases: TGTGCCAGCAGCCAAGAATCAGGGAACACTGAAGCTTTCTTT.

The rearrangement joins TRBV11-3 to TRBJ1-1; unclear D gene. V was pared by 2 bases and J by 2 bases, with 6 bases between. This CDR3 is built from 13 residues. The germline V gene has CDR1 SGHNT and CDR2 YENEEA. The CDR3 region is CASSLSVNTEAFF. CDR3 sequence (DNA): TGTGCCAGCAGCTTATCGGTAAACACTGAAGCTTTCTTT.

CDR3 residues: CASSTNLAGALLNEQFF. The CDR3 nucleotides read TGTGCCAGCAGCACAAATTTAGCGGGGGCCCTACTGAATGAGCAGTTCTTC. J is TRBJ2-1 and V is TRBV3-1 (or the pseudogene TRBV3-2); 9 positions match TRBD2. Trimming removed 5 bases from V and 7 bases from J; junction bases left unmatched: 15. This CDR3 has 17 amino acids. CDR1 and CDR2 (germline): LGHDT, YNNKEL (reference sequence).

The CDR3 nucleotides read TGTGCCAGCAGTCCCCACGGTGGGGGCAACTATGGCTACACCTTC. Amino acid sequence: CASSPHGGGNYGYTF. This chain links TRBV2 with TRBJ1-2; the D gene is possibly TRBD1 (6 bases). The V gene lost 5 bases and the J gene lost 2 bases, with 15 bases spanning the gap. Germline V CDR1 and CDR2: SNHLY, FYNNEI. This CDR3 comprises 15 residues.

The chain uses TRBV29-1 and TRBJ1-2; D possibly corresponds to TRBD1 (6 bases). The CDR3 loop spans 13 amino acids. Trimming shortened V by 6 bases and J by 9 bases, and 20 bases separated the two germline ends. Germline loops: CDR1 SQVTM, CDR2 ANQGSEA. The CDR3 coding sequence is TGCAGCGTCCCTAGGGGGGGCCCTCGGAGCTACACCTTC. Encoded protein: CSVPRGGPRSYTF.

The chain couples TRBV30 to TRBJ1-6; 7 bases are a match to TRBD1. The ends lost 1 base at V and 10 bases at J; junction bases unmatched: 4. There are 13 residues in the CDR3. From germline, CDR1 is GTSNPN and CDR2 SVGIG (reference sequence). The CDR3 DNA is TGTGCCTGGAGTGCTCCGGGACAGTCACCCCTCCACTTT. Its protein product is CAWSAPGQSPLHF.

This rearrangement joins TRBV6-1 to TRBJ1-1; D is ambiguous. V shed 2 bases and J shed 3 bases, with 10 bases lying between them. Germline CDR1 MNHNS, CDR2 SASEGT. The CDR3 is made up of 14 amino acids. The CDR3 spells CASSEIASYTEAFF. DNA for the CDR3: TGTGCCAGCAGTGAAATAGCATCCTACACTGAAGCTTTCTTT.

CDR3 sequence: CASSPGQGVRYTF. DNA for the CDR3: TGTGCCAGCAGCCCGGGACAGGGAGTCCGCTACACCTTC. The rearrangement links TRBV12-3 or TRBV12-4 to TRBJ1-2, with 9 positions matching TRBD1. Trimming cost V 6 bases and J 9 bases; bases outside gene matches: 8. This CDR3 has 13 amino acids.

The chain carries TRBV18 and TRBJ1-2; 8 positions agree with TRBD1. CDR1 and CDR2 (germline): KGHSH, LQKENI. V gave up 3 bases and J gave up 5 bases; unmatched junction bases: 5. The CDR3 spans 14 residues. The CDR3 DNA sequence: TGTGCCAGCTCACCGGCGACAGGGGAGTATGGCTACACCTTC. Translation: CASSPATGEYGYTF.

The chain recombines TRBV3-1 (or the pseudogene TRBV3-2) with TRBJ2-1; D is possibly TRBD2 (7 bases). V shed 0 bases and J shed 6 bases, with 15 bases lying between them. The CDR3 loop spans 16 amino acids. Germline V gene lookup returns CDR1 LGHDT and CDR2 YNNKEL (reference sequence). The CDR3 region is CASSQDLRRGGNEQFF. The CDR3, as DNA: TGTGCCAGCAGCCAAGATCTACGGAGGGGGGGCAATGAGCAGTTCTTC.

This chain uses TRBV7-9 with TRBJ2-1; 7 bases agree with TRBD2. The trim removed 5 bases at V and 3 bases at J, leaving 7 bases unmatched. The CDR3 runs to 15 residues. Germline V CDR1 and CDR2: SEHNR, FQNEAQ (reference sequence). This chain's CDR3 is CASSLGLVVYNEQFF. CDR3 nucleotides: TGTGCCAGCAGCCTCGGACTAGTAGTCTACAATGAGCAGTTCTTC.

The chain carries TRBV5-4 and TRBJ2-1; 8 bases are a match to TRBD2. Trimming removed 7 bases from V and 4 bases from J; junction bases left unmatched: 7. The germline V gene encodes CDR1 SGHNT and CDR2 YYREEE (reference sequence). CDR3 size: 14 residues. The CDR3 protein is CASVSGEPYNEQFF. The DNA of the CDR3 is TGTGCCAGCGTTAGCGGGGAACCATACAATGAGCAGTTCTTC.

This rearrangement joins TRBV19 to TRBJ2-7, with D tentatively TRBD2 (5 bases). The CDR3 consists of 14 residues. Germline V gene data show CDR1 as LNHDA and CDR2 as SQIVND (reference sequence). Trimming cost V 5 bases and J 6 bases, with 17 bases left between them. CDR3 residues: CASSPMVAEAEQYF. The CDR3, as DNA: TGTGCCAGTAGTCCCATGGTGGCGGAGGCCGAGCAGTACTTC.

The chain uses TRBV5-8 and TRBJ2-1; D not resolved. The CDR3 contains 15 residues. Germline values: CDR1 SGHTS, CDR2 YDEGEE. The V gene lost 3 bases and the J gene lost 5 bases, with 15 bases spanning the gap. CDR3 DNA sequence: TGTGCCAGCAGCTCGCGGCCCGGCGAAGACAATGAGCAGTTCTTC. Encoded protein: CASSSRPGEDNEQFF.

A single count supports this clone. The chain employs TRBV4-1 and TRBJ2-2; D might be TRBD2 (7 bases). Germline assignment: CDR1 MGHRA and CDR2 YSYEKL. V was clipped by 1 base and J by 5 bases, with 17 bases between them. CDR3 size: 17 residues. The CDR3 DNA follows: TGCGCCAGCAGCCAAGGGGCGGGGGCCGTTTTAACCGGGGAGCTGTTTTTT. Amino acids: CASSQGAGAVLTGELFF.